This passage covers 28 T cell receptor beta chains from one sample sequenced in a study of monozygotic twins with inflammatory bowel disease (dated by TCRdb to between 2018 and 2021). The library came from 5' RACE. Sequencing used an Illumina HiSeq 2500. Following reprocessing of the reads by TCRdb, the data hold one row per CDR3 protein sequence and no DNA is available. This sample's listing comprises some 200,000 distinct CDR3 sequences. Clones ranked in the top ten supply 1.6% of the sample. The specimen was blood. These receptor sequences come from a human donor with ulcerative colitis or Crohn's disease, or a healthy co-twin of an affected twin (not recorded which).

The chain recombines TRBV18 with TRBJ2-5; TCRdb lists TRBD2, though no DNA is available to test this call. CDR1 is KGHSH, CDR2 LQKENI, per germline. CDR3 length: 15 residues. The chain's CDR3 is CASSPRSGGQETQYF.

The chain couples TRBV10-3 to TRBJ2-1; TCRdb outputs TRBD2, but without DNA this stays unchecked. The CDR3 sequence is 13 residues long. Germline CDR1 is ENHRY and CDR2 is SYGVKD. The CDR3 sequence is CAISGGLGGEQFF.

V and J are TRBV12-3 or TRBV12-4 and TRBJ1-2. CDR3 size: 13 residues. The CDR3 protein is CASSFSGVDGYTF.

This chain's CDR3 is CASSLAGANGYTF. V gene TRBV7-2 combines with J gene TRBJ1-2; the D gene TCRdb calls, TRBD1, cannot be checked with no DNA. The CDR3 runs 13 residues. Germline V gene lookup returns CDR1 SGHTA and CDR2 FQGNSA. Full variable domain (rest looked up from reference TRBV7-2 and TRBJ1-2): GAGVSQSPSNKVTEKGKDVELRCDPISGHTALYWYRQSLGQGLEFLIYFQGNSAPDKSGLPSDRFSAERTGGSVSTLTIQRTQQEDSAVYLCASSLAGANGYTFGSGTRLTVV.

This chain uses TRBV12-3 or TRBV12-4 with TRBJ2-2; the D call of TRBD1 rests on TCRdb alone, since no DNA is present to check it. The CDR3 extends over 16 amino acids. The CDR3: CASRSSRDRGTGELFF.

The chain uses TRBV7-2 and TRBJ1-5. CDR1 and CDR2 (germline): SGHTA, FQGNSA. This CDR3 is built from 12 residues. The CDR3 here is CASSLRSQPQHF.

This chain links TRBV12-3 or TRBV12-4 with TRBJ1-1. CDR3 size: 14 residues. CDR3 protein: CASSRVGSATEAFF.

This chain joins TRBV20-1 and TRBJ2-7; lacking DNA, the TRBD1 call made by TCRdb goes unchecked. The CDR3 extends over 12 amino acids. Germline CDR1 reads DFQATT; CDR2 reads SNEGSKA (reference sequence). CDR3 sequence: CSARWRGDEQYF.

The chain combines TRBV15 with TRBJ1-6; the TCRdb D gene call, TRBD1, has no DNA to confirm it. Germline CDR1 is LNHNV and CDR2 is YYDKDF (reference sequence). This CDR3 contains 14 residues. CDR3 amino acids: CATSRDRGNSPLHF.

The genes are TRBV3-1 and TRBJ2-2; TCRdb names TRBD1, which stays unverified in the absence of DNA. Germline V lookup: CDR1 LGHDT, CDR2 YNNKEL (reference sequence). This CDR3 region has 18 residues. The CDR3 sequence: CASSQAGPGQGVPGELFF.

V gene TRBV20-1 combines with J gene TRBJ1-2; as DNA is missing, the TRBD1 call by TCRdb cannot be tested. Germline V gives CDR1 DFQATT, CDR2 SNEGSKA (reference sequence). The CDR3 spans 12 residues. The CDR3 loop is CSAQPTAGGYTF.

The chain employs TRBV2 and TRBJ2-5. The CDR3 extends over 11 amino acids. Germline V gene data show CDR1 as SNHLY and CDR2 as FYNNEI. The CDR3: CASILTETQYF. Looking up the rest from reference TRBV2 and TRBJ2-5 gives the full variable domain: EPEVTQTPSHQVTQMGQEVILRCVPISNHLYFYWYRQILGQKVEFLVSFYNNEISEKSEIFDDQFSVERPDGSNFTLKIRSTKLEDSAMYFCASILTETQYFGPGTRLLVL.

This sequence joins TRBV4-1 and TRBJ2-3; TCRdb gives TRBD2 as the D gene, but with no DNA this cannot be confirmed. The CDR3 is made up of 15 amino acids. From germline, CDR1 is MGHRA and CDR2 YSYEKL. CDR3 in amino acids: CASSQGGGPRDTQYF.

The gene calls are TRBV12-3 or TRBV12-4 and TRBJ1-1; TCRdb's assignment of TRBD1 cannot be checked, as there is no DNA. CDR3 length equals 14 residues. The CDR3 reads CASNSGTGLSEAFF.

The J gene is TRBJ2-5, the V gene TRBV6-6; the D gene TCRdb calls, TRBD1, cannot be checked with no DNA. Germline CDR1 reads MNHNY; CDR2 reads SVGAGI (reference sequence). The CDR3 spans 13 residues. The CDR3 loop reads CASTNSREETQYF.

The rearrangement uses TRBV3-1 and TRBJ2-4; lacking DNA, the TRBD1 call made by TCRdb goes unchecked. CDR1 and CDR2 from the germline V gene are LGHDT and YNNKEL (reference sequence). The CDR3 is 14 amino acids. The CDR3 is CASSQDRTGNIQYF.

The CDR3 sequence: CASSPRSSGGLYNEQFF. This chain uses TRBV19 with TRBJ2-1; TCRdb lists TRBD2, though no DNA is available to test this call. The CDR3 has 17 residues. Germline CDR1 and CDR2: LNHDA and SQIVND (reference sequence).

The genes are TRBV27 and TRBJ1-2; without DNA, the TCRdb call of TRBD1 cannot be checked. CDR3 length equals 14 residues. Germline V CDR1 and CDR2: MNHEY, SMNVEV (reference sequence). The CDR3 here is CASSNDRGIYGYTF.

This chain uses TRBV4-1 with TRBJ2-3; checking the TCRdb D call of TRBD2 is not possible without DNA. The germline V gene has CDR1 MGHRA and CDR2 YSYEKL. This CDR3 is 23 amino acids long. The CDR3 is CASSQSRLSERTARRRDTDTQYF.

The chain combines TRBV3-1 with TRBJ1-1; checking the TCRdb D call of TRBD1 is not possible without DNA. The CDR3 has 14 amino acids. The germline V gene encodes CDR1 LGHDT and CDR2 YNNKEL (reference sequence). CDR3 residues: CASTLQGAETEAFF.

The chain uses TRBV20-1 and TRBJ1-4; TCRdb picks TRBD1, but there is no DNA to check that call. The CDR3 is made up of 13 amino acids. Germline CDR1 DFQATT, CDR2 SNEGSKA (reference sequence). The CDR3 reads CSVPDRGLEKLFF.

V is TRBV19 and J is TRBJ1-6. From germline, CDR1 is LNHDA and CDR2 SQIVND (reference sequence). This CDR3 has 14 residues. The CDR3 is CASSIAPDFSPLHF.

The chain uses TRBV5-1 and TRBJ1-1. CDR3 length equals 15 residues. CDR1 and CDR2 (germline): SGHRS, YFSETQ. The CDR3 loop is CASSLREGRNTEAFF.

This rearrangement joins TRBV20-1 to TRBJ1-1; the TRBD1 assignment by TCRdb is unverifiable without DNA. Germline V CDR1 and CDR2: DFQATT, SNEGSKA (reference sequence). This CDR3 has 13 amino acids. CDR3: CSAPTGANTEAFF.

The CDR3 protein is CASSLEIHQYF. The J gene is TRBJ2-3, the V gene TRBV7-8. There are 11 residues in the CDR3. The V gene's germline CDR1 is SGHVS and CDR2 FQNEAQ.

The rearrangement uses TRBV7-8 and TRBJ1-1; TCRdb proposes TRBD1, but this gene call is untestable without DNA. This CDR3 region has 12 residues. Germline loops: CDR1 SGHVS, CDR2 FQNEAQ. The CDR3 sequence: CASSLKGTEAFF.

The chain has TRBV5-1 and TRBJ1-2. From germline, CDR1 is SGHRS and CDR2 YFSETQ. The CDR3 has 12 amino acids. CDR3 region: CASSQDFYGYTF.

The chain's CDR3 is CATSRSRQNYGYTF. The chain carries TRBV15 and TRBJ1-2. CDR1 and CDR2 (germline): LNHNV, YYDKDF (reference sequence). This CDR3 region has 14 residues.